Included here is one TCR beta chain sequence, with context. The antigen is undetermined. The data originate from a study of long-term antiretroviral therapy in people with HIV. Study conclusions and caveats: Collection spanned 2004 to 2017; ART regimens may be less effective than current ones.

The run of the v3.0 immunoSEQ assay was at survey level. The protocol was immunoSEQ multiplex PCR, while the TCRdb copy is restricted to in-frame clones and leaves out a portion. The profile shows about 18,000 clones, 80% to 90% of them singletons. The CDR3 extends over 16 amino acids. The TCR comes from a woman aged 18-29 years with HIV. The chain recombines TRBV21-1 with TRBJ1-2; TRBD1, the D gene given by the table, was not confirmed from the DNA. TRBV21-1 is a recognized pseudogene. The sequencing here drew on unsorted PBMCs, taken 0.6 years after starting antiretroviral therapy. For the CDR3, the DNA is TGTGCCAGCAGTCCACACTGCTACAGAAAGACCTATGGCTACACCTTC. The encoded protein is CASSPHCYRKTYGYTF.